A single sample gave rise to the 15 T cell receptor beta chains below, sequenced in a study of blood T cell repertoires in COVID-19. Method: immunoSEQ multiplex PCR; TCRdb's copy keeps in-frame clones and lacks some. The table shows 220,000 or so clones, with around 84% occurring only once. The specimen was peripheral blood. The receptor source for this set is a man aged 25-45 years with active or convalescent COVID-19.

The V call is TRBV7-3, the J call TRBJ2-1; TRBD1 agrees at 12 bases. The V and J ends lost 6 bases and 11 bases, in that order; junction bases with no gene match: 11. The CDR3 consists of 15 residues. Germline-derived CDR1 and CDR2 are SGHTA and FQGTGA. CDR3 in amino acids: CASSIAGTGGYQQFF. CDR3 nucleotide sequence: TGTGCCAGCAGTATCGCCGGGACAGGGGGCTACCAGCAGTTCTTC.

V gene TRBV7-2 combines with J gene TRBJ2-2; D might be TRBD2 (5 bases). In germline, CDR1 is SGHTA, CDR2 FQGNSA. Trimming stripped 8 bases from V and 3 bases from J, with 16 bases between. This CDR3 is built from 15 residues. The CDR3 spells CASPFRGKYTGELFF. The CDR3, as DNA: TGTGCCAGCCCCTTTCGGGGAAAGTACACCGGGGAGCTGTTTTTT.

The chain uses TRBV14 and TRBJ2-1, with 9 bases lining up with TRBD2. This CDR3 comprises 16 residues. Germline V gene sequence: CDR1 SGHDN, CDR2 FVKESK. The V gene end was trimmed by 4 bases and the J gene end by 7 bases; junction bases not matched to a gene: 11. CDR3 nucleotide sequence: TGTGCCAGCAGCCCCCTAGGGAGCGGGAGGTGGAATGAGCAGTTCTTC. Amino acid sequence: CASSPLGSGRWNEQFF.

This chain uses TRBV7-2 with TRBJ1-5, with 10 bases fitting TRBD1. Looked up from germline, CDR1 is SGHTA and CDR2 is FQGNSA. CDR3 size: 15 residues. The ends lost 4 bases at V and 5 bases at J; junction bases unmatched: 5. The CDR3 region is CASSSSTGGYQPQHF. The CDR3 DNA sequence: TGTGCCAGCAGCTCCTCGACAGGGGGCTATCAGCCCCAGCATTTT.

This chain uses TRBV2 with TRBJ1-6, with D possibly matching TRBD1 (5 bases). CDR3 size: 12 residues. Trimming left V 5 bases short and J 9 bases short, with 8 bases between. Germline CDR1 and CDR2: SNHLY and FYNNEI. CDR3 bases: TGTGCCAGCAGTCCAGGGTCTTCACCCCTCCACTTT. It encodes CASSPGSSPLHF.

The CDR3 protein is CASSEQGDTGGYTF. DNA for the CDR3: TGTGCCAGCAGTGAACAGGGGGATACGGGTGGCTACACCTTC. This chain uses TRBV6-4 with TRBJ1-2, with 8 bases fitting TRBD1. Germline lookup yields CDR1 MRHNA and CDR2 SNTAGT. The CDR3 spans 14 residues. V lost 3 bases and J lost 7; bases outside the gene matches: 7.

The chain uses TRBV6-5 and TRBJ1-3, with D tentatively TRBD1 (6 bases). The germline V and J ends were trimmed by 8 bases and 3 bases, with 17 bases remaining between them. This CDR3 spans 15 amino acids. Germline V gene lookup returns CDR1 MNHEY and CDR2 SVGAGI. CDR3 amino acids: CASWGTQGLGNTIYF. CDR3 nucleotide sequence: TGTGCCAGCTGGGGAACACAGGGTCTTGGAAACACCATATATTTT.

This chain uses TRBV24-1 with TRBJ1-6; no clear D. Trimming removed 6 bases at V and 5 bases at J, with 10 bases between. The CDR3 length is 14 residues. CDR1 and CDR2 from the germline V gene are KGHDR and SFDVKD. CDR3 nucleotides: TGTGCCACCAGTCGAGGGTTTGATAATTCACCCCTCCACTTT. This translates into CATSRGFDNSPLHF.

The gene calls are TRBV7-7 and TRBJ1-1, with D maybe TRBD1 (6 bases). The CDR3 has 13 amino acids. Germline values: CDR1 SSHAT, CDR2 FNYEAQ (reference sequence). Here the CDR3 DNA reads TGTGCTAGCGCCCGACAGGAGAACACTGAAGCTTTCTTT. Translating gives CASARQENTEAFF.

This clone was counted only a few times. V and J are TRBV19 and TRBJ2-5, with a possible D match to TRBD1 (6 bases). The CDR3 spans 17 residues. Germline V CDR1 and CDR2: LNHDA, SQIVND (reference sequence). The germline V and J ends were trimmed by 4 bases and 5 bases, with 23 bases remaining between them. The CDR3 loop is CASSRRAGVEGPETQYF. The CDR3, as DNA: TGTGCCAGTAGTAGGCGTGCAGGGGTTGAAGGCCCGGAGACCCAGTACTTC.

This chain connects TRBV15 to TRBJ2-2; unclear D gene. The V and J ends lost 0 bases and 4 bases respectively, with 6 bases between them. CDR1 and CDR2 (germline): LNHNV, YYDKDF (reference sequence). The length of the CDR3 is 14 residues. The CDR3 DNA sequence: TGTGCCACCAGCAGAGATTTTATCACCGGGGAGCTGTTTTTT. Protein sequence: CATSRDFITGELFF.

The genes are TRBV11-3 and TRBJ2-3, with D possibly TRBD2 on 5 matching bases. Germline V gives CDR1 SGHNT, CDR2 YENEEA. Trimming took off 5 bases at V and 2 bases at J, with 14 bases between the two ends. This CDR3 has 15 residues. In nucleotides, the CDR3 is TGTGCCAGCAGCCGGGGTCTGGGATACACAGATACGCAGTATTTT. This encodes CASSRGLGYTDTQYF.

The chain recombines TRBV23-1 with TRBJ2-1; 8 bases line up with TRBD1. TRBV23-1 belongs to the ORF category, with a function that is uncertain. The CDR3 loop spans 18 amino acids. V shed 8 bases and J 6 bases; nucleotides not matched to a gene: 21. CDR3 sequence reads: CASDSLKLTGGFSNEQFF. The CDR3 coding sequence is TGCGCCAGCGATTCCCTAAAACTTACAGGGGGTTTTAGCAATGAGCAGTTCTTC.

V gene TRBV19 combines with J gene TRBJ1-4, with TRBD1 matching over 8 bases. CDR3 length: 13 residues. V dropped 10 bases and J dropped 6; count of bases not matched to a gene: 7. Germline V gene sequence: CDR1 LNHDA, CDR2 SQIVND (reference sequence). This CDR3 reads CATRTGSDEKLFF. The CDR3 region has the DNA TGTGCCACCCGGACAGGGTCGGATGAAAAACTGTTTTTT.

The chain carries TRBV19 and TRBJ2-1; 7 positions match TRBD2. Germline V gives CDR1 LNHDA, CDR2 SQIVND (reference sequence). The V and J ends lost 5 bases and 0 bases, in that order; junction bases with no gene match: 16. The CDR3 is made up of 19 amino acids. CDR3 bases: TGTGCCAGTAGTCAGTCGCGGACTAGTGTGTTCGGCTCCTACAATGAGCAGTTCTTC. Translated: CASSQSRTSVFGSYNEQFF.